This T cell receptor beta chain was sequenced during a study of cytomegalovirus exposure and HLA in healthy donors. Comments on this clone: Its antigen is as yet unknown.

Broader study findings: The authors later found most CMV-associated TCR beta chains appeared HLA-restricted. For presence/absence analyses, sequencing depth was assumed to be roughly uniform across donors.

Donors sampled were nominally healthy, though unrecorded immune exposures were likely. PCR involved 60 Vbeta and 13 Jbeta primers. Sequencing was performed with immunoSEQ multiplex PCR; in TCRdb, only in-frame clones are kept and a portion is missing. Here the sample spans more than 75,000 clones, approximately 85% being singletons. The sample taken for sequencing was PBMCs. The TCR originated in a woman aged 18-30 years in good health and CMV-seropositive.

The CDR3 is CASSWDSQNQPQHF. CDR3 in DNA: TGTGCCAGCAGTTGGGACAGCCAGAATCAGCCCCAGCATTTT. The rearrangement joins TRBV6-6 to TRBJ1-5; TRBD1 matches 7 bases. J lost 4 bases, V lost 4 bases, and 4 bases had no gene match. The CDR3 extends over 14 amino acids. Germline V CDR1 and CDR2: MNHNY, SVGAGI (reference sequence).